This TCR beta chain originates from a study of blood T cell repertoires in COVID-19. Using immunoSEQ multiplex PCR, the repertoire was profiled, and TCRdb retains in-frame clones only, with some absent. The repertoire holds fewer than 200,000 clones, with approximately 80% as singletons. This CDR3 is 12 amino acids long. Germline CDR1 MNHEY, CDR2 SVGAGI. V shed 5 bases and J shed 6 bases, with 7 bases lying between them. Sample: peripheral blood. The clonotype originates from a woman between 40 and 50 years old with COVID-19, enrolled during active disease. The chain employs TRBV6-5 and TRBJ2-2; no firm D call. Written as DNA, the CDR3 is TGTGCCAGCAGTCTAGTTCCCGGGGAGCTGTTTTTT. Encoded protein: CASSLVPGELFF.